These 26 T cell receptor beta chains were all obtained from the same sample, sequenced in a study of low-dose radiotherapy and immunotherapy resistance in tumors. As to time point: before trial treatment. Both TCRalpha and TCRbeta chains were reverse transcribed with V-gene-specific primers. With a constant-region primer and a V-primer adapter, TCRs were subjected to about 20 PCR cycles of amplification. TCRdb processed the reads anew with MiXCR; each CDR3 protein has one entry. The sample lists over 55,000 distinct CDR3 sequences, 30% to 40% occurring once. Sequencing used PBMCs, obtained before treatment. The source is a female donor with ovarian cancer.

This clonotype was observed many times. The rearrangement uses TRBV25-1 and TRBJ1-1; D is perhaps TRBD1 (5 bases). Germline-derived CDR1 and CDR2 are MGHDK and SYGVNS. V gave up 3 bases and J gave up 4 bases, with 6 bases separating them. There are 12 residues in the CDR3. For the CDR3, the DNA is TGTGCCAGCAGTGAGAGGGGCACTGAAGCTTTCTTT. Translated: CASSERGTEAFF.

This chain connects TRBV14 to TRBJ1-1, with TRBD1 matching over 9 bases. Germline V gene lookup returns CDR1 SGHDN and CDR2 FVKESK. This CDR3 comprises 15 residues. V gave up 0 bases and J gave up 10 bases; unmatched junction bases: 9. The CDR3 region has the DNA TGTGCCAGCAGCCAAGATGGGACAGGGAGTCTCGGAGCTTTCTTT. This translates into CASSQDGTGSLGAFF.

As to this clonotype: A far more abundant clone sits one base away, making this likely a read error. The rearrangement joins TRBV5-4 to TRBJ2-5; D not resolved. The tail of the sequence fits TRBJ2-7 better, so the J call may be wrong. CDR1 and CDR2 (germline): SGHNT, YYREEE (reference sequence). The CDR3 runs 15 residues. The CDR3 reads CASSLVGENSYEQYF. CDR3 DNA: TGTGCCAGCAGCTTAGTTGGGGAAAATTCCTACGAGCAGTACTTC.

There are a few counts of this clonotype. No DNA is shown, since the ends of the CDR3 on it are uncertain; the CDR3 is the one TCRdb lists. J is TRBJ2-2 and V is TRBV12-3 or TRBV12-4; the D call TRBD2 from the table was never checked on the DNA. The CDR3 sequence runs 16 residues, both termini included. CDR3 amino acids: CASSFRQRGTGELFFF.

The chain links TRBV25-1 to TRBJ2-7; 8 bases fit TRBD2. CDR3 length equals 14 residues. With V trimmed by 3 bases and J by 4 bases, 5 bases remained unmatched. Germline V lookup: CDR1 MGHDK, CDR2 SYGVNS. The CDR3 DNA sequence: TGTGCCAGCAGTGAGGCGGGACTAGAATACGAGCAGTACTTC. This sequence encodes CASSEAGLEYEQYF.

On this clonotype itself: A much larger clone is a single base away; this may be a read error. CDR3 DNA sequence: TGTGCCAGCAGCCTTACCGGGACAGGGTTCAATGAGCAGTTCTTC. It specifies CASSLTGTGFNEQFF. The gene calls are TRBV7-2 and TRBJ2-1, with 9 bases fitting TRBD1. Trimming removed 5 bases from V and 6 bases from J; junction bases left unmatched: 8. Germline V gives CDR1 SGHTA, CDR2 FQGNSA. The CDR3 contains 15 residues.

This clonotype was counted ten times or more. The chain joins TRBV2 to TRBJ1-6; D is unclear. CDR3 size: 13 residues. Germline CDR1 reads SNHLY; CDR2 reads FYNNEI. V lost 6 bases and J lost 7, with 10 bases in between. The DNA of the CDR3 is TGTGCCAGCAGCGAAATCGGGAATTCACCCCTCCACTTT. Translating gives CASSEIGNSPLHF.

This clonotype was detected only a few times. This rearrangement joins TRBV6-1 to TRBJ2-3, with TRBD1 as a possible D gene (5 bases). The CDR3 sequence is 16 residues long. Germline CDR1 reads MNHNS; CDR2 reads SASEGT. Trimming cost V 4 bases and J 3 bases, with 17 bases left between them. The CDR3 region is CASSGGTGVKTDTQYF. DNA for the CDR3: TGTGCCAGCAGTGGAGGAACAGGAGTTAAGACAGATACGCAGTATTTT.

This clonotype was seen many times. For the CDR3, the DNA is TGTGCCAGCAGCTCGATCGGGAGTAACTACGAGCAGTACTTC. Translating it yields CASSSIGSNYEQYF. The V and J genes are TRBV11-3 and TRBJ2-7; D possibly corresponds to TRBD2 (6 bases). The V gene's germline CDR1 is SGHNT and CDR2 YENEEA. The CDR3 extends over 14 amino acids. Trimming pared 4 bases from V and 3 bases from J, leaving 13 bases between.

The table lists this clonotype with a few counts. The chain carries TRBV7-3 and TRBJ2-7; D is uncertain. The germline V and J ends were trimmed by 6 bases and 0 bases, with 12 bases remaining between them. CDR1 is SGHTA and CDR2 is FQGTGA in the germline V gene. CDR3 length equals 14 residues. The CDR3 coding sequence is TGTGCCAGCAGTCCCGCAGCAGGCTCCTACGAGCAGTACTTC. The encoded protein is CASSPAAGSYEQYF.

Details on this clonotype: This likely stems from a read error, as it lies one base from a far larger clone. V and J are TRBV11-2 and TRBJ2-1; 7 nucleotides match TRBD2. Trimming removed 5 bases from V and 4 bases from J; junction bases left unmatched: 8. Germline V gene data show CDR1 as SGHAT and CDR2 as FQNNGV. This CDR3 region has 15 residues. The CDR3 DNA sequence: TGTGCCAGCAGCCCCCGGGACTACAGGTACAATGAGCAGTTCTTC. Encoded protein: CASSPRDYRYNEQFF.

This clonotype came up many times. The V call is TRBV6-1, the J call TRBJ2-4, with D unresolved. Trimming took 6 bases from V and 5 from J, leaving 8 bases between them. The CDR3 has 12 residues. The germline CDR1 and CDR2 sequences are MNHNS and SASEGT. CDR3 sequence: CASSHPENIQYF. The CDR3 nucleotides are TGTGCCAGCAGCCACCCCGAAAACATTCAGTACTTC.

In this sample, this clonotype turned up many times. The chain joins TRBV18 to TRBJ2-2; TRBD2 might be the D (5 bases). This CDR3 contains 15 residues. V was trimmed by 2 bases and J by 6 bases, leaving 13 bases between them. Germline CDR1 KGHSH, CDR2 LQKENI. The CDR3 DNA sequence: TGTGCCAGCTCACCAGTGGGAGACTCTGCCGGGGAGCTGTTTTTT. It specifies CASSPVGDSAGELFF.

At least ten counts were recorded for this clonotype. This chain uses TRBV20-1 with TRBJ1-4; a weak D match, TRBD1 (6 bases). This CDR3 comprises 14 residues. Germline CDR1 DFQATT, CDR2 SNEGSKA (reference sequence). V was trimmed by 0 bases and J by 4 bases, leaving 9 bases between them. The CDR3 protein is CSARDGGSNEKLFF. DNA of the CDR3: TGCAGTGCTAGAGATGGGGGCAGTAATGAAAAACTGTTTTTT.

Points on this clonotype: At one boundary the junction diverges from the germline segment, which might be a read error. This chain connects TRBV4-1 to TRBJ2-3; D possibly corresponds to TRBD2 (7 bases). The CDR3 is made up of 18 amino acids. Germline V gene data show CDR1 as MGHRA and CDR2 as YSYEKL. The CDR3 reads CASSQGPMGGGASDTQYF. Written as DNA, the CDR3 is TGTGCCAGCAGCCAAGGACCAATGGGGGGGGGGGCCTCAGATACGCAGTATTTT.

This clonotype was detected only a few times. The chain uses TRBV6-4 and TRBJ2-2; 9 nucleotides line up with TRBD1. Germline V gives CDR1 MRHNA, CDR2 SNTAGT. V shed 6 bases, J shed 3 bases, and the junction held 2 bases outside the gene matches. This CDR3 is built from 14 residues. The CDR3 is CASRRTGDTGELFF. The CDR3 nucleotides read TGTGCCAGCAGACGGACAGGGGACACCGGGGAGCTGTTTTTT.

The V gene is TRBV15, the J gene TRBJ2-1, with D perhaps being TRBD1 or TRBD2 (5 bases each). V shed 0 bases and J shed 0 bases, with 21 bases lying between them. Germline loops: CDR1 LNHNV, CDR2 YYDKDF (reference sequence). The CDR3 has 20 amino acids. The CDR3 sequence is CATSRDKGPLGRSSYNEQFF. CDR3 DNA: TGTGCCACCAGCAGAGATAAGGGACCGTTGGGACGAAGCTCCTACAATGAGCAGTTCTTC.

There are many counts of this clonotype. In DNA form, the CDR3 reads TGTGCCATCTCCTACAGGGGAGGCACAGATACGCAGTATTTT. As protein: CAISYRGGTDTQYF. The chain recombines TRBV10-3 with TRBJ2-3, with TRBD1 matching over 7 bases. The V gene's germline CDR1 is ENHRY and CDR2 SYGVKD. With 8 bases clipped from V and 1 base from J, the junction kept 6 bases outside the gene matches. This CDR3 has 14 residues.

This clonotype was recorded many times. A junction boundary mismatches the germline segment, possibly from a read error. The CDR3 reads CASSETGQGYDYGYTF. The CDR3 nucleotides read TGCGCCAGCAGTGAGACAGGACAGGGGTATGACTATGGCTACACCTTC. This rearrangement joins TRBV6-1 to TRBJ1-2, with 9 bases aligning to TRBD1. Germline CDR1 MNHNS, CDR2 SASEGT. This CDR3 contains 16 residues.

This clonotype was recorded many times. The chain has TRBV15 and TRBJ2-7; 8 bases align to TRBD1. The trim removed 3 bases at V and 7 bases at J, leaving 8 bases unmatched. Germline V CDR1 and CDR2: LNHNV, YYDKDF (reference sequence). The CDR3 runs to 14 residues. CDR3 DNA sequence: TGTGCCACCAGCAGGGACAGGGTGACGGGGGAGCAGTACTTC. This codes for CATSRDRVTGEQYF.

Written as DNA, the CDR3 is TGTGCCAGCAGCCTCGGTGGGGGTACCGGGGAGCTGTTTTTT. As protein: CASSLGGGTGELFF. This chain links TRBV7-3 with TRBJ2-2, with D perhaps given as TRBD1 or TRBD2 (5 bases each). Germline V gene lookup returns CDR1 SGHTA and CDR2 FQGTGA. This CDR3 region has 14 residues. V was cut by 5 bases and J by 5 bases, with 12 bases left in between.

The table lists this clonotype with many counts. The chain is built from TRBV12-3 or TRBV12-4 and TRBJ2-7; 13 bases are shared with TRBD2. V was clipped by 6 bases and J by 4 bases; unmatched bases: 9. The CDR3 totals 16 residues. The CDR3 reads CASSHTGTSGIYEQYF. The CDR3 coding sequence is TGTGCCAGCAGCCACACCGGGACTAGCGGGATTTACGAGCAGTACTTC.

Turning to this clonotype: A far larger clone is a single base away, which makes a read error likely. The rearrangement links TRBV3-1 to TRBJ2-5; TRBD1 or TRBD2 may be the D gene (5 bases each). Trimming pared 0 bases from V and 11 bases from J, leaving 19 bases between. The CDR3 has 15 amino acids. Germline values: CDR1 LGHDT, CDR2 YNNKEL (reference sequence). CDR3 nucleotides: TGTGCCAGCAGCCAAGATCGGGGCTCCTACAATGAGCAGTACTTC. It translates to CASSQDRGSYNEQYF.

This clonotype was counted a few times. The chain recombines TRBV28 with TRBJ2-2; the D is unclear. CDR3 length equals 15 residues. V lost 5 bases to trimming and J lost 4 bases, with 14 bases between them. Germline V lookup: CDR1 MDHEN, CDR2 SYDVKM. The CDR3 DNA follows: TGTGCCAGCAGTCCATCTGGACCGACCACCGGGGAGCTGTTTTTT. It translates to CASSPSGPTTGELFF.

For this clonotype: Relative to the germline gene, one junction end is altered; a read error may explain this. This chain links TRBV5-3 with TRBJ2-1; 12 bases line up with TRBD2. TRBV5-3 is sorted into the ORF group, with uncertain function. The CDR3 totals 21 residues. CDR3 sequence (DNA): TGTGCCAGCAGCTTGGCCGGGCTTCTAGCGGGAGGGCCGATTTCCTACAATGAGCAGTTCTTC. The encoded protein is CASSLAGLLAGGPISYNEQFF.

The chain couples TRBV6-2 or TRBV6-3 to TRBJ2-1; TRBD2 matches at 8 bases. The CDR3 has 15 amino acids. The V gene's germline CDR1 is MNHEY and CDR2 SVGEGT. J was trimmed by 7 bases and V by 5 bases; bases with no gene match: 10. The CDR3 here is CASSLPRGGFNEQFF. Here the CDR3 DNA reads TGTGCCAGCAGTCTCCCCCGGGGGGGCTTTAATGAGCAGTTCTTC.